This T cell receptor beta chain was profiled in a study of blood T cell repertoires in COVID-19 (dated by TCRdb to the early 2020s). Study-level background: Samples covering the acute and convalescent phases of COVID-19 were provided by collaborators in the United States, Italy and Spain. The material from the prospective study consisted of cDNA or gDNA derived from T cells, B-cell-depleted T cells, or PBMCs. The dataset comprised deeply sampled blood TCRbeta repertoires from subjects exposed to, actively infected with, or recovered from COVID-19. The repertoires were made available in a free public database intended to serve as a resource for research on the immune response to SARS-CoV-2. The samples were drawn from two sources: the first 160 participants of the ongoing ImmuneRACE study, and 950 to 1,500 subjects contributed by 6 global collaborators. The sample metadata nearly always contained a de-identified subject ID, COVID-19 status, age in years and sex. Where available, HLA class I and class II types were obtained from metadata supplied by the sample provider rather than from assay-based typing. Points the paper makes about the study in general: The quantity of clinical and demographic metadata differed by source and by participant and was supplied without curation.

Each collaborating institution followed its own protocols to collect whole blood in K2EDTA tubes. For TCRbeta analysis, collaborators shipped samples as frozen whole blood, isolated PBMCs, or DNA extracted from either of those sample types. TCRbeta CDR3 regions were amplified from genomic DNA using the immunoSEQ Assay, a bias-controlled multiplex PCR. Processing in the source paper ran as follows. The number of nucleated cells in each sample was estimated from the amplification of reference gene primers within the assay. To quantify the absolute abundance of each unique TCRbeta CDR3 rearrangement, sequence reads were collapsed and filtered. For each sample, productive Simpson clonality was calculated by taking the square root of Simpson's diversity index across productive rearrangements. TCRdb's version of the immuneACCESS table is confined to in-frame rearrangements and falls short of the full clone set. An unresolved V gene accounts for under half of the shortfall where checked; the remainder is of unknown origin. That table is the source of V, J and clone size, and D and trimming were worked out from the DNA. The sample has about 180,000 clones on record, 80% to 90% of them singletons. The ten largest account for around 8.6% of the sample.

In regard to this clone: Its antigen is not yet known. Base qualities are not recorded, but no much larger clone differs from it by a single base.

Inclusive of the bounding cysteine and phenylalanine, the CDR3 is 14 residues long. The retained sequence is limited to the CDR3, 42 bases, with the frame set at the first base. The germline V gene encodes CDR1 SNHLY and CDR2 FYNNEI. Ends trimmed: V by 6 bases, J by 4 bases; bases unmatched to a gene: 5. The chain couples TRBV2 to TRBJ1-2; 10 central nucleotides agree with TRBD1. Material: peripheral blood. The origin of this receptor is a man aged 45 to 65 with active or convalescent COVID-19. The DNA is TGTGCCAGCAGAGACAGGGGGCTAGCCTATGGCTACACCTTC. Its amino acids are CASRDRGLAYGYTF.